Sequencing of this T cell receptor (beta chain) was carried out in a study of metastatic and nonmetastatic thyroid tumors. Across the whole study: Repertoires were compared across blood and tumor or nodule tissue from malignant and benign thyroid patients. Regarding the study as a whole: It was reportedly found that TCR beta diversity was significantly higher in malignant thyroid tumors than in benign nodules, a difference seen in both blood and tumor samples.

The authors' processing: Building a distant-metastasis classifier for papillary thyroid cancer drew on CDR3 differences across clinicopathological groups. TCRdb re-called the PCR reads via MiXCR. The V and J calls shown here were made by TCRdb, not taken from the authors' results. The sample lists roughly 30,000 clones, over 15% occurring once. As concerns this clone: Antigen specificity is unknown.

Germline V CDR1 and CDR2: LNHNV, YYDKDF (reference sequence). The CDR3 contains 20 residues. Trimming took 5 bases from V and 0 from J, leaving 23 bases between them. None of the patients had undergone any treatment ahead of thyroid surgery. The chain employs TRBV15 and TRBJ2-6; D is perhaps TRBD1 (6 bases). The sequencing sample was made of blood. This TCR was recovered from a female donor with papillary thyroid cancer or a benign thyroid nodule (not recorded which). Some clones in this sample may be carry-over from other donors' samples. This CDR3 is CATSGDKADSQFSGANVLTF. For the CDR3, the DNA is TGTGCCACCAGCGGGGATAAAGCGGACAGCCAATTCTCTGGGGCCAACGTCCTGACTTTC.